The 30 T cell receptor beta chains listed next were all sequenced from one sample in a study of blood T cell repertoires in COVID-19. Assay used: immunoSEQ multiplex PCR; TCRdb lists only in-frame clones, some missing. The sample holds fewer than 250,000 clones; 65% to 90% are singletons and the top ten take 3% to 4%. The sequencing input was PBMCs or T cells enriched from blood (not recorded which). These receptors were collected from a woman aged 35 to 49 with acute COVID-19.

This chain uses TRBV28 with TRBJ1-6; D is ambiguous. V lost 1 base and J 10 bases, leaving 14 bases between the germline ends. Germline lookup yields CDR1 MDHEN and CDR2 SYDVKM. The CDR3 totals 15 residues. CDR3 coding DNA: TGTGCCAGCAGTTTATCATCCAGACTAACGTCACCCCTCCACTTT. Protein: CASSLSSRLTSPLHF.

There are a few counts of this clone. The J gene is TRBJ2-1, the V gene TRBV6-1; 8 bases are a match to TRBD1. The CDR3 is 14 amino acids. Trimming removed 3 bases from V and 6 bases from J; junction bases left unmatched: 4. Germline V lookup: CDR1 MNHNS, CDR2 SASEGT. The CDR3 DNA is TGTGCCAGCAGTGAGCCCAGGGGGCTCAATGAGCAGTTCTTC. Translating gives CASSEPRGLNEQFF.

This clone was picked up one time. This rearrangement joins TRBV5-1 to TRBJ2-7, with 9 bases fitting TRBD1. Germline loops: CDR1 SGHRS, CDR2 YFSETQ. With V trimmed by 4 bases and J by 6 bases, 8 bases remained unmatched. The CDR3 loop spans 14 amino acids. In DNA form, the CDR3 reads TGCGCCAGCAGCGAGGGGGACAGGGTAAGCGAGCAGTACTTC. The encoded protein is CASSEGDRVSEQYF.

The chain links TRBV10-2 to TRBJ1-5; D uncertain. Germline values: CDR1 WSHSY, CDR2 SAAADI. V was shortened by 3 bases and J by 9 bases, with 12 bases between the two germline ends. The CDR3 has 13 residues. CDR3 bases: TGCGCCAGCAGTGATGGAGGGTTTGGGCCCCAGCATTTT. Residues: CASSDGGFGPQHF.

This clone showed up just a few times. This chain joins TRBV10-1 and TRBJ2-1, with 13 bases aligning to TRBD2. The V and J ends lost 10 bases and 6 bases, in that order; junction bases with no gene match: 3. The germline gives CDR1 WNHNN, CDR2 SYGVQD (reference sequence). This CDR3 has 13 residues. In DNA, the CDR3 is TGCGCCACCGGGACTAGCGGGATCAATGAGCAGTTCTTC. Protein sequence: CATGTSGINEQFF.

The chain has TRBV19 and TRBJ1-2; D call uncertain. V was cut by 6 bases and J by 0 bases, with 11 bases left in between. Germline V gene lookup returns CDR1 LNHDA and CDR2 SQIVND (reference sequence). The CDR3 has 14 residues. The CDR3 DNA follows: TGTGCCAGTAGATTTGCCGGGGCTAACTATGGCTACACCTTC. Amino acids: CASRFAGANYGYTF.

The chain recombines TRBV12-3 or TRBV12-4 with TRBJ1-1, with TRBD1 as a possible D gene (5 bases). The CDR3 has 13 amino acids. Trimming took off 5 bases at V and 2 bases at J, with 9 bases between the two ends. DNA of the CDR3: TGTGCCAGCAGTAAGACAGTCAACACTGAAGCTTTCTTT. Protein sequence: CASSKTVNTEAFF.

The chain employs TRBV7-6 and TRBJ2-3; tentatively, D is TRBD2 (5 bases). V shed 1 base and J shed 2 bases, with 13 bases lying between them. There are 16 residues in the CDR3. Germline CDR1 and CDR2: SGHVS and FNYEAQ. CDR3 DNA: TGTGCCAGCAGCTTAGAGAGCGGTCGGACCACAGATACGCAGTATTTT. The encoded protein is CASSLESGRTTDTQYF.

This chain connects TRBV29-1 to TRBJ2-7; possible D gene TRBD2, 6 bases. The CDR3 loop spans 12 amino acids. V was pared by 7 bases and J by 6 bases, with 16 bases between. CDR1 and CDR2 from the germline V gene are SQVTM and ANQGSEA. CDR3 bases: TGCAGCGGGAAATGGGGGGATACCGAGCAGTACTTC. Residues: CSGKWGDTEQYF.

The rearrangement links TRBV20-1 to TRBJ2-1, with D perhaps TRBD2 (6 bases). This CDR3 spans 10 amino acids. Trimming took off 7 bases at V and 10 bases at J, with 11 bases between the two ends. From germline, CDR1 is DFQATT and CDR2 SNEGSKA (reference sequence). The CDR3 sequence: CSGGALEQFF. The CDR3 nucleotides are TGCAGTGGCGGGGCCCTAGAGCAGTTCTTC.

The genes are TRBV7-3 and TRBJ2-3; 8 nucleotides line up with TRBD2. The J segment lost 4 bases and the V segment lost 2 bases, leaving 8 bases of the junction unmatched. The CDR3 has 16 amino acids. The germline V gene has CDR1 SGHTA and CDR2 FQGTGA. The CDR3 DNA sequence: TGTGCCAGCAGCTTATCGCCGGGACTAGAGGCAGATACGCAGTATTTT. It is translated as CASSLSPGLEADTQYF.

This rearrangement joins TRBV10-3 to TRBJ2-7; perhaps TRBD1 as D (6 bases). Trimming pared 6 bases from V and 3 bases from J, leaving 6 bases between. CDR1 and CDR2 (germline): ENHRY, SYGVKD. CDR3 length equals 11 residues. CDR3 DNA: TGTGCCATCAGCAGGGGCTACGAGCAGTACTTC. It translates to CAISRGYEQYF.

The chain has TRBV7-9 and TRBJ2-1; 11 bases are shared with TRBD2. CDR1 and CDR2 (germline): SEHNR, FQNEAQ (reference sequence). Trimming at V came to 1 base and at J to 1 base, leaving 6 bases not matched to a gene. CDR3 length: 18 amino acids. The CDR3 sequence: CASSLGLAGSLSYNEQFF. The CDR3 region has the DNA TGTGCCAGCAGCTTAGGACTAGCGGGATCCTTATCCTACAATGAGCAGTTCTTC.

This clone was seen a few times. CDR3 DNA sequence: TGTGCCATCAGGGGACAGGAAGGTCAGCCCCAGCATTTT. Amino acid sequence: CAIRGQEGQPQHF. The chain carries TRBV10-3 and TRBJ1-5, with 8 nucleotides matching TRBD1. J was trimmed by 6 bases and V by 6 bases; bases with no gene match: 4. There are 13 residues in the CDR3. In germline, CDR1 is ENHRY, CDR2 SYGVKD.

This chain links TRBV7-8 with TRBJ1-1; 8 bases are shared with TRBD1. Germline CDR1 reads SGHVS; CDR2 reads FQNEAQ. The CDR3 runs to 18 residues. V dropped 0 bases and J dropped 4; count of bases not matched to a gene: 13. The CDR3 reads CASSLALGGRGRGTEAFF. In DNA, the CDR3 is TGTGCCAGCAGCTTAGCGCTGGGTGGCAGGGGGCGAGGCACTGAAGCTTTCTTT. Combining the CDR3 with reference TRBV7-8 and TRBJ1-1 gives the whole variable domain GAGVSQSPRYKVAKRGQDVALRCDPISGHVSLFWYQQALGQGPEFLTYFQNEAQLDKSGLPSDRFFAERPEGSVSTLKIQRTQQEDSAVYLCASSLALGGRGRGTEAFFGQGTRLTVV.

This sequence joins TRBV3-1 (or the pseudogene TRBV3-2) and TRBJ1-4; D is possibly TRBD1 (5 bases). From germline, CDR1 is LGHDT and CDR2 YNNKEL (reference sequence). The length of the CDR3 is 14 residues. The V end lost 4 bases, the J end lost 12 bases, and 18 bases lay between the germline ends. CDR3: CASSLGTVASELFF. The DNA for the CDR3 is TGTGCCAGCAGCCTCGGGACTGTAGCGTCTGAACTGTTTTTT.

The genes are TRBV15 and TRBJ2-6, with D perhaps matching TRBD1 (6 bases). CDR3 length: 15 residues. V lost 2 bases and J lost 1, with 6 bases in between. CDR1 is LNHNV, CDR2 YYDKDF, per germline (reference sequence). The chain's CDR3 is CATSRQGSGANVLTF. The CDR3 DNA follows: TGTGCCACCAGCAGACAGGGGTCTGGGGCCAACGTCCTGACTTTC.

The chain employs TRBV3-1 (or the pseudogene TRBV3-2) and TRBJ2-5, with 7 positions matching TRBD2. The V segment lost 2 bases and the J segment 4 bases; nucleotides outside the gene matches: 4. Germline CDR1 and CDR2: LGHDT and YNNKEL (reference sequence). The CDR3 loop spans 14 amino acids. The CDR3 DNA sequence: TGTGCCAGCAGCCAACTGGGGGGGGGAGAGACCCAGTACTTC. It yields the protein CASSQLGGGETQYF.

In regard to this clone: Sequence at one end of the junction differs from germline and may be a read error. This chain joins TRBV7-9 and TRBJ2-2, with 10 nucleotides matching TRBD2. Per the germline V gene, CDR1 is SEHNR and CDR2 is FQNEAQ (reference sequence). CDR3 size: 15 residues. CDR3 nucleotides: TGTGCCAGCAGCGTAGCGGGAGGAGACACCGGGGAGCTGTTTTTT. Encoded protein: CASSVAGGDTGELFF.

The chain has TRBV5-1 and TRBJ2-5, with TRBD1 matching over 8 bases. J was trimmed by 1 base and V by 4 bases; bases with no gene match: 9. The CDR3 length is 16 residues. Germline CDR1 and CDR2: SGHRS and YFSETQ. The CDR3 DNA reads TGCGCCAGCAGCCCGAGGACAGGGTCACTCCAAGAGACCCAGTACTTC. It encodes CASSPRTGSLQETQYF.

The genes are TRBV6-1 and TRBJ2-1; D may be TRBD2 (6 bases). The CDR3 is 16 amino acids. CDR1 MNHNS and CDR2 SASEGT come from the germline V gene. V gave up 0 bases and J gave up 4 bases, with 13 bases separating them. CDR3 DNA: TGTGCCAGCAGTGAAGCCCGCGGGAATCGATACAATGAGCAGTTCTTC. Translation: CASSEARGNRYNEQFF.

The rearrangement links TRBV5-8 to TRBJ2-4, with no clear D. In germline, CDR1 is SGHTS, CDR2 YDEGEE. The CDR3 covers 16 residues. Trimming took 0 bases from V and 0 from J, leaving 10 bases between them. The CDR3 DNA follows: TGTGCCAGCAGCTTGGGTCAGACACTAGCCAAAAACATTCAGTACTTC. As protein: CASSLGQTLAKNIQYF.

The rearrangement links TRBV12-3 or TRBV12-4 to TRBJ1-5; D is possibly TRBD1 (5 bases). V lost 5 bases, J lost 4 bases, and 6 bases lay in between. CDR3 length: 12 amino acids. The CDR3 nucleotides are TGTGCCAGCAGTGCAGGGAATCAGCCCCAGCATTTT. Protein: CASSAGNQPQHF.

V gene TRBV24-1 combines with J gene TRBJ2-6; tentative D call: TRBD1 (6 bases). Germline loops: CDR1 KGHDR, CDR2 SFDVKD. This CDR3 is built from 17 residues. V shed 4 bases and J shed 0 bases, with 12 bases lying between them. The CDR3 region is CATSEGGHHSGANVLTF. The CDR3 nucleotides read TGTGCCACCAGTGAAGGGGGACACCACTCTGGGGCCAACGTCCTGACTTTC.

This chain connects TRBV7-9 to TRBJ2-7; no clear D gene. Per germline, CDR1 SEHNR and CDR2 FQNEAQ (reference sequence). Deletions cut 3 bases from V and 3 bases from J, with 12 bases between. CDR3 size: 14 residues. Here the CDR3 reads CASSFSRVSYEQYF. The DNA for the CDR3 is TGTGCCAGCAGCTTCTCCCGGGTCAGCTACGAGCAGTACTTC.

The chain employs TRBV21-1 and TRBJ1-5. TRBV21-1 is a pseudogene segment. CDR3 size: 16 residues. CDR3 DNA: TGTGCCAGCAGCAAAGTAGTCCGGAGTGGCAATCAGCCCCAGCATTTT. Translated, it gives CASSKVVRSGNQPQHF.

The V gene is TRBV28, the J gene TRBJ2-2; 11 nucleotides agree with TRBD1. The V gene's germline CDR1 is MDHEN and CDR2 SYDVKM. V dropped 6 bases and J dropped 5; count of bases not matched to a gene: 11. This CDR3 comprises 17 residues. CDR3 sequence: CASRGNRDRGITGELFF. The CDR3 DNA reads as TGTGCCAGCAGAGGTAACCGGGACAGGGGGATAACCGGGGAGCTGTTTTTT.

V and J are TRBV4-1 and TRBJ2-5; a possible D gene is TRBD2 (5 bases). Per the germline V gene, CDR1 is MGHRA and CDR2 is YSYEKL. Trimming took off 0 bases at V and 2 bases at J, with 10 bases between the two ends. This CDR3 spans 15 amino acids. The CDR3, as DNA: TGCGCCAGCAGCCAAGATCCCGGGGATCAAGAGACCCAGTACTTC. Encoded protein: CASSQDPGDQETQYF.

This chain connects TRBV5-4 to TRBJ1-5; the D gene is possibly TRBD1 (6 bases). The germline gives CDR1 SGHNT, CDR2 YYREEE (reference sequence). The CDR3 covers 16 residues. Deletions cut 5 bases from V and 3 bases from J, with 18 bases between. CDR3 region: CASRGQGRVINQPQHF. CDR3 nucleotides: TGTGCCAGCAGGGGGCAGGGGAGGGTAATCAATCAGCCCCAGCATTTT.

The chain couples TRBV11-3 to TRBJ2-5; D remains unclear. Germline V gives CDR1 SGHNT, CDR2 YENEEA. V gave up 5 bases and J gave up 4 bases, with 17 bases separating them. The CDR3 loop spans 15 amino acids. The DNA of the CDR3 is TGTGCCAGCAGCGCTCGGGTAACTTTCGGAGAGACCCAGTACTTC. Translating gives CASSARVTFGETQYF. The whole variable domain, filled in from reference TRBV11-3 and TRBJ2-5, reads EAGVVQSPRYKIIEKKQPVAFWCNPISGHNTLYWYLQNLGQGPELLIRYENEEAVDDSQLPKDRFSAERLKGVDSTLKIQPAELGDSAVYLCASSARVTFGETQYFGPGTRLLVL.